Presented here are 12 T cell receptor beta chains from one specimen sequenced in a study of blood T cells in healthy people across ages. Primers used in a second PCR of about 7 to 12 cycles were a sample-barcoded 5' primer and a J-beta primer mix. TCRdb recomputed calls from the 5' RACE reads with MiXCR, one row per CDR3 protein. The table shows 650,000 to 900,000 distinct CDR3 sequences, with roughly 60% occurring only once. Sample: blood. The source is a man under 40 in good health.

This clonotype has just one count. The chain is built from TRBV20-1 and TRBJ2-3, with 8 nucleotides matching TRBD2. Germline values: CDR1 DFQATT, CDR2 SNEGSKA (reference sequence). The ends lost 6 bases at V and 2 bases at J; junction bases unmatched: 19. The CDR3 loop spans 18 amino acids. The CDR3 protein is CSAGARVGAGVTTDTQYF. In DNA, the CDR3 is TGCAGTGCGGGGGCGCGCGTGGGAGCGGGGGTTACCACAGATACGCAGTATTTT.

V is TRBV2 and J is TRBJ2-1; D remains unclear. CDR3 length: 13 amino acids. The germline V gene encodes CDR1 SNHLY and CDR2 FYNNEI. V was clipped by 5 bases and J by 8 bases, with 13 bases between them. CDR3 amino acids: CASSTILRDEQFF. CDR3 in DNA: TGTGCCAGCAGTACGATATTACGGGATGAGCAGTTCTTC. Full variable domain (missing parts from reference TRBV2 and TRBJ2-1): EPEVTQTPSHQVTQMGQEVILRCVPISNHLYFYWYRQILGQKVEFLVSFYNNEISEKSEIFDDQFSVERPDGSNFTLKIRSTKLEDSAMYFCASSTILRDEQFFGPGTRLTVL.

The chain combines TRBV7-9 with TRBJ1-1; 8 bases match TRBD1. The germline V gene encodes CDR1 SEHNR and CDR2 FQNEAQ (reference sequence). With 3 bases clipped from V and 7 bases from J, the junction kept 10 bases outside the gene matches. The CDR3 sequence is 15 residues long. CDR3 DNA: TGTGCCAGCAGCTTTTCGGCGTCCACAGGGGGTGAAGCTTTCTTT. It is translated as CASSFSASTGGEAFF.

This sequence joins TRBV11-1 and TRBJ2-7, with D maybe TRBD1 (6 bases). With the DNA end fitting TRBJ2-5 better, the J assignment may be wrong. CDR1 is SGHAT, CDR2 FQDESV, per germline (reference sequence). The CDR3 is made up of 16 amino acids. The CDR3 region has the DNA TGTGCCAGCAGCCCCACTTCCGGGACATACCAAGAGACCCAGTACTTC. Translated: CASSPTSGTYQETQYF.

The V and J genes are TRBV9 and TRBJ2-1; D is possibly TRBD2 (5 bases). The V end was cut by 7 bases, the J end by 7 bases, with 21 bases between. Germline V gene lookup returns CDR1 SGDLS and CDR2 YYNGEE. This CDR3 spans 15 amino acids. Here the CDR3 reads CASGGSEGRANEQFF. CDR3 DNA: TGTGCCAGCGGAGGTAGTGAGGGCCGGGCAAATGAGCAGTTCTTC.

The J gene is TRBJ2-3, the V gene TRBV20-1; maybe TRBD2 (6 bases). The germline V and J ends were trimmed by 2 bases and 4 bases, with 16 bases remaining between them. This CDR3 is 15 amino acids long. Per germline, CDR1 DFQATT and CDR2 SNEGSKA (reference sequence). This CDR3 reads CSARRQGGRSDTQYF. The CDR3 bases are TGCAGTGCTAGACGACAAGGAGGGAGGTCAGATACGCAGTATTTT.

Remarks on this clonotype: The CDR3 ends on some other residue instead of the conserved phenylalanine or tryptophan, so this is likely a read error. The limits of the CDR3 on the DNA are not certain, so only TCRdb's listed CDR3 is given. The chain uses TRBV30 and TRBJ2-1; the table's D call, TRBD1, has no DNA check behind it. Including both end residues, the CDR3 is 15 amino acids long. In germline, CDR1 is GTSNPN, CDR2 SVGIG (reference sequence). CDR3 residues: CAWRGLGSGGYTFGS.

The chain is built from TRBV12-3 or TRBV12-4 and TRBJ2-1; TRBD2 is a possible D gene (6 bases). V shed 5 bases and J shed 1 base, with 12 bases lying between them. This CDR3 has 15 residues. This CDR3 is CASSQGLESYNEQFF. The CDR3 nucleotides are TGTGCCAGCAGTCAGGGACTGGAATCCTACAATGAGCAGTTCTTC.

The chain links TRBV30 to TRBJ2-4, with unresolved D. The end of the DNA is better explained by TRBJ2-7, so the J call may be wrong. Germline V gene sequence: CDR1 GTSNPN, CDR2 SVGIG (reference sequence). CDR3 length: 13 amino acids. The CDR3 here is CAWSQNLNYEQYF. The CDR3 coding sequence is TGTGCCTGGAGTCAAAACCTGAATTACGAGCAGTACTTC.

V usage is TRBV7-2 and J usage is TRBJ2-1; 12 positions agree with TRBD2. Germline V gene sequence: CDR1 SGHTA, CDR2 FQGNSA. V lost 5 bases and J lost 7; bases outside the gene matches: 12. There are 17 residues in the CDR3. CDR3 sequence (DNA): TGTGCCAGCAGCGCGCCTCTAGCGGGGGGGCCGCAGAATGAGCAGTTCTTC. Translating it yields CASSAPLAGGPQNEQFF.

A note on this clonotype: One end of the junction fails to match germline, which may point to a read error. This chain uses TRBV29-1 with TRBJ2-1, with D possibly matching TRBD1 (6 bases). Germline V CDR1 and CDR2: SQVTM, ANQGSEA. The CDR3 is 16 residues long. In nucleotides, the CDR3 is TGCAGCGTTGAGGTAAGGACAGCGAGCTCCTACAATGAGCAGATCTTC. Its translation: CSVEVRTASSYNEQIF.

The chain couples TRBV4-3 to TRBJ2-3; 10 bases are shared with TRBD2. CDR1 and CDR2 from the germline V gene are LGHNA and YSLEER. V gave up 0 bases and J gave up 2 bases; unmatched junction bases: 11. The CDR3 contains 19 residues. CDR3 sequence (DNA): TGCGCCAGCAGCCAAGATCGGATAGCGGGGGGACCCCACACAGATACGCAGTATTTT. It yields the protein CASSQDRIAGGPHTDTQYF.